This TCR beta chain originates from a study of CD4 and CD8 cells across lung adenocarcinoma regions (dated by TCRdb to 2017 to 2018). Background on the whole study: To look at intratumor heterogeneity in the T cell receptor repertoire, the study compared tumor centers against tumor margins.

Unmatched junction bases come to 11, with V trimmed by 4 bases and J by 7 bases. The CDR3, cysteine through phenylalanine, is 16 amino acids long. The retained sequence is limited to the CDR3, 48 bases, with the frame set at the first base. Sequences MNHEY (CDR1) and SMNVEV (CDR2) are obtained from the germline V gene (reference sequence). A word on this clonotype: Its antigen remains unidentified. No base qualities exist here, and no much larger clone lies one base off it.

Patients with localized lung adenocarcinoma, a subtype of non-small cell lung cancer, were used as donors. The centers of localized lung adenocarcinomas were where the samples came from. For TCR repertoire analysis, CD8+ T cells from tumor tissue were profiled apart from CD4+ T cells. Library generation was performed with PCR. The sequencer was a HiSeq X Ten. TCRdb reprocessing: public reads trimmed at Q25 with fastp, clones called with MiXCR, in-frame beta chains kept. Identical CDR3 protein sequences are pooled into one entry, listed with their most common genes and DNA. The sample has more than 6,500 distinct CDR3 sequences on record, roughly 54% of them singletons. The top ten clones comprise approximately 46% of the sample.

The V and J genes are TRBV27 and TRBJ2-3; 10 of the junction bases match TRBD2. The receptor was derived from a male donor with lung adenocarcinoma. The CD4 and CD8 labels of this study may be unreliable. Sequencing was carried out using CD8+ T cells from the center of a lung tumor. The sample's cell subset or site label is to be understood as: tumor center region. This receptor has the CDR3 CASSSHASGGQYTQYF. The DNA sequence follows: TGTGCCAGCAGTTCCCACGCTAGCGGGGGCCAGTATACGCAGTATTTT.